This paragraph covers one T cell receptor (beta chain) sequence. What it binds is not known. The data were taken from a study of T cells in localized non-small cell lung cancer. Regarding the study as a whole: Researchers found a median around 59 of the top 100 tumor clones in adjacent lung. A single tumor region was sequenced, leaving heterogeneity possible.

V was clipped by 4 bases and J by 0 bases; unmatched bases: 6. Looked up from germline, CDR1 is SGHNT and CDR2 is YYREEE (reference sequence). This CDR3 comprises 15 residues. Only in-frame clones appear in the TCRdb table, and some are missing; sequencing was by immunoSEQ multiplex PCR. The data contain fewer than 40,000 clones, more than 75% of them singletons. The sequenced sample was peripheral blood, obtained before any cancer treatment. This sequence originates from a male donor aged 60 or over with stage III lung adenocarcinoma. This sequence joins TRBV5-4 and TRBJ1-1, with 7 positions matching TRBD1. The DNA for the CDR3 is TGTGCCAGCAGCCAGGAGGGGACAGTGAACACTGAAGCTTTCTTT. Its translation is CASSQEGTVNTEAFF.